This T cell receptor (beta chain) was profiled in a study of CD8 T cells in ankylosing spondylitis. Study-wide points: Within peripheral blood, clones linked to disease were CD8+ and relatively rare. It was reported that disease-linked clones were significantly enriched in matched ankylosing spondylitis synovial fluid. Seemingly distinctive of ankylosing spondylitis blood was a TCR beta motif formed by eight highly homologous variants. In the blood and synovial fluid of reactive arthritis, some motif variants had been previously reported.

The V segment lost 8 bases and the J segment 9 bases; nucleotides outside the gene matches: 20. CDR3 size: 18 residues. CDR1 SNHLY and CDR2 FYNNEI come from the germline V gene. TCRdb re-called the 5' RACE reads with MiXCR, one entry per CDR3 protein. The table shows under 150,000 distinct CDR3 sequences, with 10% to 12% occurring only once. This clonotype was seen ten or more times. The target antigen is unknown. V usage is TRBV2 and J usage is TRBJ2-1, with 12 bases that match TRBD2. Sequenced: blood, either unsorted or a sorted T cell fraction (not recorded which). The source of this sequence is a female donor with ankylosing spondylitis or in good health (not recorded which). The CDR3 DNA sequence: TGTGCCAGCGGGACAAGCGTATTACTAGCGGGAGGAAATGGTGAGCAGTTCTTC. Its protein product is CASGTSVLLAGGNGEQFF.